Presented here are 23 T cell receptor beta chains from one specimen sequenced in a study of shared clonotypes between healthy human individuals. CD45RO-negative, CCR7-positively selected cells formed the naive CD8 fraction, excluding terminally differentiated effector memory CD45RA+ cells. TCRdb's copy holds only in-frame clones and misses some; the assay was immunoSEQ multiplex PCR. Of some 2 million clones listed, about 95% are singletons. The sequencing sample was made of naive CD8+ T cells sorted from blood. The receptors here all came from a man aged 18 to 30 in good health.

V and J are TRBV9 and TRBJ2-2; 13 nucleotides agree with TRBD2. The germline gives CDR1 SGDLS, CDR2 YYNGEE. There are 16 residues in the CDR3. The ends lost 4 bases at V and 4 bases at J; junction bases unmatched: 4. CDR3 loop: CASSPGLAGVTGELFF. The CDR3 nucleotides read TGTGCCAGCAGCCCCGGACTAGCGGGGGTCACCGGGGAGCTGTTTTTT.

Only one count was recorded for this clone. This chain connects TRBV6-6 to TRBJ2-3; weak D call: TRBD2 (5 bases). Germline CDR1 and CDR2: MNHNY and SVGAGI (reference sequence). With 9 bases removed from V and 0 bases from J, the gap between germline ends came to 10 bases. This CDR3 is built from 13 residues. The CDR3 coding sequence is TGTGCCAGTTGCCTAGCCAGCACAGATACGCAGTATTTT. Protein sequence: CASCLASTDTQYF.

This chain connects TRBV6-5 to TRBJ2-7; no reliable D call. Trimming left V 1 base short and J 1 base short, with 8 bases between. Germline values: CDR1 MNHEY, CDR2 SVGAGI. This CDR3 comprises 14 residues. The chain's CDR3 is CASSYLTMSYEQYF. The CDR3 region has the DNA TGTGCCAGCAGTTACTTGACAATGTCCTACGAGCAGTACTTC.

CDR3 in amino acids: CASSVTEMNTEAFF. The DNA for the CDR3 is TGTGCCAGCAGCGTCACAGAGATGAACACTGAAGCTTTCTTT. The chain links TRBV13 to TRBJ1-1; D remains unclear. CDR1 is PRHDT and CDR2 is FYEKMQ in the germline V gene (reference sequence). Deletions cut 5 bases from V and 0 bases from J, with 10 bases between. The CDR3 is 14 amino acids.

The chain couples TRBV27 to TRBJ1-1; D not resolved. The CDR3 contains 17 residues. Germline V CDR1 and CDR2: MNHEY, SMNVEV (reference sequence). Trimming took off 0 bases at V and 4 bases at J, with 18 bases between the two ends. CDR3 protein: CASSLSMYPVAGTEAFF. The CDR3 coding sequence is TGTGCCAGCAGTTTATCGATGTACCCGGTCGCGGGCACTGAAGCTTTCTTT.

The rearrangement joins TRBV6-5 to TRBJ2-3, with D perhaps TRBD1 (6 bases). Germline assignment: CDR1 MNHEY and CDR2 SVGAGI. The CDR3 loop spans 14 amino acids. V lost 5 bases to trimming and J lost 1 base, with 10 bases between them. The CDR3 nucleotides read TGTGCCAGCAGTCGACAGGAGGGCACAGATACGCAGTATTTT. It encodes CASSRQEGTDTQYF.

The CDR3 region has the DNA TGTGCCAGCAGCGGGAGAGTTGCCTTTAGCGGGAACACCGGGGAGCTGTTTTTT. Translation gives CASSGRVAFSGNTGELFF. This rearrangement joins TRBV11-2 to TRBJ2-2; tentatively, D is TRBD2 (6 bases). Germline loops: CDR1 SGHAT, CDR2 FQNNGV. There are 18 residues in the CDR3. Trimming removed 5 bases at V and 1 base at J, with 20 bases between. The entire variable domain, with the rest obtained from reference TRBV11-2 and TRBJ2-2, is as follows: EAGVAQSPRYKIIEKRQSVAFWCNPISGHATLYWYQQILGQGPKLLIQFQNNGVVDDSQLPKDRFSAERLKGVDSTLKIQPAKLEDSAVYLCASSGRVAFSGNTGELFFGEGSRLTVL.

This clone was seen a single time. Its ends do not fully match the called genes, so a read error is possible. The chain carries TRBV5-6 and TRBJ1-6; D gene unclear. This CDR3 contains 17 residues. Germline CDR1 and CDR2: SGHDT and YYEEEE. CDR3 in DNA: TGTGCCAGCAGCTTGAATGGAGACGGTGCCTACAATTCACCCCTCCACTTT. It is translated as CASSLNGDGAYNSPLHF.

The J gene is TRBJ2-1, the V gene TRBV4-1; 10 positions match TRBD2. The germline gives CDR1 MGHRA, CDR2 YSYEKL. This CDR3 region has 18 residues. J was trimmed by 0 bases and V by 0 bases; bases with no gene match: 5. This CDR3 reads CASSQESSGGLSYNEQFF. In DNA form, the CDR3 reads TGCGCCAGCAGCCAAGAGTCTAGCGGGGGCCTCTCCTACAATGAGCAGTTCTTC.

The gene calls are TRBV10-3 and TRBJ2-7, with D hard to call. Germline CDR1 and CDR2: ENHRY and SYGVKD. CDR3 length: 16 residues. The V end was cut by 6 bases, the J end by 0 bases, with 18 bases between. The CDR3 sequence: CAISSTGQVSSYEQYF. CDR3 DNA sequence: TGTGCCATCAGCTCCACCGGGCAGGTGAGCTCCTACGAGCAGTACTTC.

The J gene is TRBJ1-2, the V gene TRBV10-2; TRBD1 is a possible D gene (5 bases). The length of the CDR3 is 13 residues. The V end was cut by 0 bases, the J end by 7 bases, with 9 bases between. Looked up from germline, CDR1 is WSHSY and CDR2 is SAAADI. The CDR3 sequence is CASSESWGFGYTF. CDR3 nucleotides: TGCGCCAGCAGTGAGTCGTGGGGGTTTGGCTACACCTTC.

Comment on this clone: With a much larger clone just one base away, this may be a read error. The chain links TRBV6-5 to TRBJ2-1, with D possibly matching TRBD2 (6 bases). This CDR3 region has 16 residues. Per germline, CDR1 MNHEY and CDR2 SVGAGI. V dropped 0 bases and J dropped 0 bases, with 9 bases sitting between them. In DNA form, the CDR3 reads TGTGCCAGCAGTTACTCGAACGGGAGCTCCTACAATGAGCAGTTCTTC. This gives the protein CASSYSNGSSYNEQFF.

The genes are TRBV11-2 and TRBJ2-1; no clear D gene. The CDR3 has 11 residues. Germline-derived CDR1 and CDR2 are SGHAT and FQNNGV. V was shortened by 6 bases and J by 10 bases, with 10 bases between the two germline ends. CDR3 amino acids: CASRYFQEQFF. In nucleotides, the CDR3 is TGTGCCAGCAGGTACTTTCAAGAGCAGTTCTTC.

V and J are TRBV13 and TRBJ2-5; 10 positions match TRBD2. The junction had 10 bases not matched to a gene; V was cut back by 2 bases and J by 1 base. The CDR3 sequence is 18 residues long. Germline V gene lookup returns CDR1 PRHDT and CDR2 FYEKMQ (reference sequence). Written as DNA, the CDR3 is TGTGCCAGCAGCTTAAGCACCTGGACTAGCGGAAGCCAAGAGACCCAGTACTTC. This encodes CASSLSTWTSGSQETQYF.

The chain employs TRBV6-5 and TRBJ1-1; D perhaps matches TRBD1 (5 bases). Trimming took 2 bases from V and 6 from J, leaving 7 bases between them. The CDR3 covers 12 residues. Germline CDR1 and CDR2: MNHEY and SVGAGI. The CDR3 sequence is CASSYGAAEAFF. As DNA, the CDR3 is TGTGCCAGCAGTTACGGGGCGGCTGAAGCTTTCTTT.

This clone was seen once. The J gene is TRBJ2-4, the V gene TRBV5-8; 9 nucleotides match TRBD2. This CDR3 contains 17 residues. Germline CDR1 SGHTS, CDR2 YDEGEE. The V segment lost 5 bases and the J segment 0 bases; nucleotides outside the gene matches: 9. CDR3 sequence reads: CASRPRGGVAAKNIQYF. The CDR3 bases are TGTGCCAGCAGACCGCGGGGGGGCGTTGCAGCCAAAAACATTCAGTACTTC.

The J gene is TRBJ1-5, the V gene TRBV15, with TRBD1 identical over 10 bases. CDR3 length: 20 amino acids. Germline trimming cut 0 bases from V and 0 bases from J; bases unmatched to any gene: 11. CDR1 and CDR2 from the germline V gene are LNHNV and YYDKDF (reference sequence). The CDR3 reads CATSRDTGQGHLYSNQPQHF. CDR3 sequence (DNA): TGTGCCACCAGCAGAGATACGGGACAGGGGCACCTCTATAGCAATCAGCCCCAGCATTTT. Filled out from reference TRBV15 and TRBJ1-5, the complete variable domain reads DAMVIQNPRYQVTQFGKPVTLSCSQTLNHNVMYWYQQKSSQAPKLLFHYYDKDFNNEADTPDNFQSRRPNTSFCFLDIRSPGLGDTAMYLCATSRDTGQGHLYSNQPQHFGDGTRLSIL.

The chain carries TRBV7-9 and TRBJ2-7, with 12 nucleotides matching TRBD2. The CDR3 consists of 13 residues. The V segment lost 8 bases and the J segment 3 bases; nucleotides outside the gene matches: 2. Germline-derived CDR1 and CDR2 are SEHNR and FQNEAQ (reference sequence). The CDR3 sequence: CASATSGSYEQYF. CDR3 DNA sequence: TGTGCCAGCGCGACTAGCGGGAGCTACGAGCAGTACTTC.

V usage is TRBV18 and J usage is TRBJ2-5, with 9 bases identical to TRBD1. CDR1 and CDR2 from the germline V gene are KGHSH and LQKENI. V was pared by 0 bases and J by 5 bases, with 4 bases of the junction left unmatched. The length of the CDR3 is 15 residues. This CDR3 reads CASSPPGQGVETQYF. Written as DNA, the CDR3 is TGTGCCAGCTCACCACCGGGACAGGGAGTTGAGACCCAGTACTTC.

V gene TRBV5-1 combines with J gene TRBJ1-3; D is ambiguous. The CDR3 is 15 residues long. The germline CDR1 and CDR2 sequences are SGHRS and YFSETQ. Trimming stripped 3 bases from V and 2 bases from J, with 12 bases between. The CDR3 DNA follows: TGCGCCAGCAGCTATGACAAAATGGCTGGAAACACCATATATTTT. As protein: CASSYDKMAGNTIYF.

CDR3 DNA sequence: TGTGCCAGCAGCTTCCCTCTCGGGGAGCAGTACTTC. Translated: CASSFPLGEQYF. The J gene is TRBJ2-7, the V gene TRBV11-2; D ambiguous. Germline values: CDR1 SGHAT, CDR2 FQNNGV. V lost 3 bases to trimming and J lost 7 bases, with 10 bases between them. The CDR3 has 12 residues.

This sequence joins TRBV27 and TRBJ1-6; D is undetermined. The V gene's germline CDR1 is MNHEY and CDR2 SMNVEV (reference sequence). The CDR3 loop spans 13 amino acids. Trimming pared 4 bases from V and 6 bases from J, leaving 7 bases between. CDR3 amino acids: CASSWELNSPLHF. In DNA form, the CDR3 reads TGTGCCAGCAGTTGGGAACTTAATTCACCCCTCCACTTT.

The genes are TRBV30 and TRBJ2-1, with D perhaps TRBD2 (5 bases). Germline CDR1 reads GTSNPN; CDR2 reads SVGIG (reference sequence). This CDR3 has 17 residues. Trimming removed 4 bases at V and 0 bases at J, with 19 bases between. In DNA form, the CDR3 reads TGTGCCTGGACTATGGTGGAGGCTCTCCCCTCCTACAATGAGCAGTTCTTC. As protein: CAWTMVEALPSYNEQFF.